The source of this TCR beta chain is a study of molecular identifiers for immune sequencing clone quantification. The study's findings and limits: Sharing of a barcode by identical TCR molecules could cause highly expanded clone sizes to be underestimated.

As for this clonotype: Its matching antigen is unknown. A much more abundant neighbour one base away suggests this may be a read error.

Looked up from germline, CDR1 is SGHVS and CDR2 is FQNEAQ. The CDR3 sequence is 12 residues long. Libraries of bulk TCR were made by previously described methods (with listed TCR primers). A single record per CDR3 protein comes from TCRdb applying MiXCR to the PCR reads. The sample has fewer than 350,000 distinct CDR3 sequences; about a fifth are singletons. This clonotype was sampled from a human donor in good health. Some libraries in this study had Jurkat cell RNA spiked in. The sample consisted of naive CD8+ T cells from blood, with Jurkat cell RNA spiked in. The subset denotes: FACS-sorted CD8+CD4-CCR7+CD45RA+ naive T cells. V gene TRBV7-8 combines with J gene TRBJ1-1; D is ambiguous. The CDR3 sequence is CASSSTLGPASF. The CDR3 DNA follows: TGTGCCAGCAGTTCAACTCTGGGCCCGGCTTCCTTT.